This T cell receptor (beta chain) originates from a study of T-cell memory formation after mild COVID-19. In its sample, this clonotype was seen many times. The CDR3 consists of 15 residues. Trimming removed 7 bases from V and 0 bases from J, with 13 bases in between. Germline CDR1 MNHNS, CDR2 SASEGT. Libraries for TCRalpha and TCRbeta carried sample barcodes and unique molecular identifiers via 5'RACE. TCRdb processed the 5' RACE reads anew with MiXCR; each CDR3 protein has one entry. Of some 15,000 distinct CDR3 sequences in the sample, about 20% are singletons; the top ten hold 49%. The sequenced sample consisted of PBMCs or a T cell subset sorted from them (not recorded which). The TCR was taken from an adult woman who had mild COVID-19 (a few samples of this study predate the infection). Cell type and time point are not known. The rearrangement joins TRBV6-1 to TRBJ2-1; D gene ambiguous. CDR3 protein: CASNAAWSSYNEQFF. The CDR3 DNA reads TGTGCCAGCAATGCAGCGTGGTCCTCCTACAATGAGCAGTTCTTC.